The rows below give T cell receptor beta chains drawn from one sample of a study of CD8 T cells in ankylosing spondylitis. TCRdb analysed the 5' RACE reads with MiXCR anew, one entry per CDR3 protein. The data hold a few hundred thousand distinct CDR3 sequences, with roughly 10% observed a single time. Sample: blood, either unsorted or a sorted T cell fraction (not recorded which). The receptors shown here come from a male donor with ankylosing spondylitis or in good health (not recorded which). Each CDR3 is given with its conserved first and last residue. Each record gives: CDR3 DNA, CDR3 protein, V gene, J gene, clone size, D gene. The D gene is left open where the match is weak. A clone size is listed for some rows: how often the clone was seen (once, few, many), or a class if it is expanded.

CDR3nt: TGTGCCAGCAGCACCCCGGACAGGAAAGATCAGCCCCAGCATTTT; CDR3aa: CASSTPDRKDQPQHF; v_gene: TRBV7-3; j_gene: TRBJ1-5; abundance: few; d_gene: TRBD1
CDR3nt: TGTGCCAGCAGCCGCTTCAACCGTACCGCCGATGAGCAGTTCTTC; CDR3aa: CASSRFNRTADEQFF; v_gene: TRBV11-2; j_gene: TRBJ2-1; abundance: many; d_gene: NA
CDR3nt: TGCAGTGCTAGATCCCAGGGATACACTGAAGCTTTCTTT; CDR3aa: CSARSQGYTEAFF; v_gene: TRBV20-1; j_gene: TRBJ1-1; abundance: few; d_gene: NA
CDR3nt: TGTGCCAGCAGTGGGCGAGGGGGCGACACTGAAGCTTTCTTT; CDR3aa: CASSGRGGDTEAFF; v_gene: TRBV6-1; j_gene: TRBJ1-1; abundance: many; d_gene: TRBD1
CDR3nt: TGCGCCAGCAGCTTGGATTCGGGGGGCACAGATACGCAGTATTTT; CDR3aa: CASSLDSGGTDTQYF; v_gene: TRBV5-1; j_gene: TRBJ2-3; abundance: many; d_gene: NA
CDR3nt: TGCAGCGTTGAGGGACAGGGGGTATACGAGCAGTACTTC; CDR3aa: CSVEGQGVYEQYF; v_gene: TRBV29-1; j_gene: TRBJ2-7; abundance: NA; d_gene: TRBD1
CDR3nt: TGCGCCAGCAGCCAAAGTGGGGGCGCCACCGGGGAGCTGTTTTTT; CDR3aa: CASSQSGGATGELFF; v_gene: TRBV4-1; j_gene: TRBJ2-2; abundance: many; d_gene: NA
CDR3nt: TGTGCCAGCAGGCGATTGGCGGGAGAGATACTAGCCAAAAACATTCAGTACTTC; CDR3aa: CASRRLAGEILAKNIQYF; v_gene: TRBV28; j_gene: TRBJ2-4; abundance: many; d_gene: TRBD2
CDR3nt: TGTGCCAGCAGCGAAGACAGGGCGTCCTACAATGAGCAGTTCTTC; CDR3aa: CASSEDRASYNEQFF; v_gene: TRBV9; j_gene: TRBJ2-1; abundance: many; d_gene: TRBD1
CDR3nt: TGTGCCACCAGCAGAGATCGGACGGACACTGAAGCTTTCTTT; CDR3aa: CATSRDRTDTEAFF; v_gene: TRBV15; j_gene: TRBJ1-1; abundance: many; d_gene: NA
CDR3nt: TGCGCCAGCAGCTTGGTGGTAGTAAGCTCTGGGGCCAACGTCCTGACTTTC; CDR3aa: CASSLVVVSSGANVLTF; v_gene: TRBV5-1; j_gene: TRBJ2-6; abundance: NA; d_gene: NA
CDR3nt: TGTGCCAGCAGTTTATTCCCGCGCGGCAGGGCCGGCAATGAGCAGTTCTTC; CDR3aa: CASSLFPRGRAGNEQFF; v_gene: TRBV28; j_gene: TRBJ2-1; abundance: few; d_gene: NA
CDR3nt: TGTGCCAGCGGATTAGCGGGATTCTCCACAGATACGCAGTATTTT; CDR3aa: CASGLAGFSTDTQYF; v_gene: TRBV5-6; j_gene: TRBJ2-3; abundance: few; d_gene: TRBD2
CDR3nt: TGTGCCATCAGTGGTCGGACCTCTGGAAACACCATATATTTT; CDR3aa: CAISGRTSGNTIYF; v_gene: TRBV10-3; j_gene: TRBJ1-3; abundance: many; d_gene: NA
CDR3nt: TGCAGTGCCCCCCCTACGGGTGGAGATACGCAGTATTTT; CDR3aa: CSAPPTGGDTQYF; v_gene: TRBV20-1; j_gene: TRBJ2-3; abundance: many; d_gene: NA
CDR3nt: TGTGCCACCAGTGATCCCGGACACAACAATGAGCAGTTCTTC; CDR3aa: CATSDPGHNNEQFF; v_gene: TRBV24-1; j_gene: TRBJ2-1; abundance: many; d_gene: NA
CDR3nt: TGTGCCTCGCACCGCGGGAGCACAGATACGCAGTATTTT; CDR3aa: CASHRGSTDTQYF; v_gene: TRBV30; j_gene: TRBJ2-3; abundance: NA; d_gene: NA
CDR3nt: TGCGCCAGCAGCTTGGCCGCGGGGATGGACTCCTACGAGCAGTACTTC; CDR3aa: CASSLAAGMDSYEQYF; v_gene: TRBV5-1; j_gene: TRBJ2-7; abundance: NA; d_gene: NA
CDR3nt: TGTGCCAGCAGTTCGGGACAGTGGGCCACCGGGGAGCTGTTTTTT; CDR3aa: CASSSGQWATGELFF; v_gene: TRBV6-2/TRBV6-3; j_gene: TRBJ2-2; abundance: NA; d_gene: TRBD1
CDR3nt: TGTGCCAGCAGTAGTTGGGACGGCAACACTGAAGCTTTCTTT; CDR3aa: CASSSWDGNTEAFF; v_gene: TRBV27; j_gene: TRBJ1-1; abundance: many; d_gene: NA
CDR3nt: TGCGCCAGCAGACTTATTGGGGACAGAGAGACCCAGTACTTC; CDR3aa: CASRLIGDRETQYF; v_gene: TRBV5-1; j_gene: TRBJ2-5; abundance: few; d_gene: TRBD1
CDR3nt: TGCAGTGCTAGGATGCCAGGGGGCATCAACACCGGGGAGCTGTTTTTT; CDR3aa: CSARMPGGINTGELFF; v_gene: TRBV20-1; j_gene: TRBJ2-2; abundance: many; d_gene: TRBD1
CDR3nt: TGTGCCAGCAGTTATTATCGTCCTAGCGGGACGTCAAGGAATGAGCAGTTCTTC; CDR3aa: CASSYYRPSGTSRNEQFF; v_gene: TRBV27; j_gene: TRBJ2-1; abundance: many; d_gene: TRBD2
CDR3nt: TGCAGTGCCCCACCGGCGGGAGAGGGCACAGATACGCAGTATTTT; CDR3aa: CSAPPAGEGTDTQYF; v_gene: TRBV20-1; j_gene: TRBJ2-3; abundance: many; d_gene: TRBD2
CDR3nt: TGTGCCAGCAGCTCGGGGGGGAACCACAATGAGCAGTTCTTC; CDR3aa: CASSSGGNHNEQFF; v_gene: TRBV7-2; j_gene: TRBJ2-1; abundance: few; d_gene: TRBD2
CDR3nt: TGTGCCAGCAGCTCGGGACAGGGGGTCATGAAGACCCAGTACTTC; CDR3aa: CASSSGQGVMKTQYF; v_gene: TRBV12-3/TRBV12-4; j_gene: TRBJ2-5; abundance: many; d_gene: TRBD1
CDR3nt: TGTGCCAGCTTCTCTCAAGGGGGACCCAATGAGCAGTTCTTC; CDR3aa: CASFSQGGPNEQFF; v_gene: TRBV12-3/TRBV12-4; j_gene: TRBJ2-1; abundance: many; d_gene: NA
CDR3nt: TGTGCCAGCGGTGGGACAGGGACAGATACGCAGTATTTT; CDR3aa: CASGGTGTDTQYF; v_gene: TRBV3-1; j_gene: TRBJ2-3; abundance: many; d_gene: TRBD1
CDR3nt: TGTGCCAGGAGGCTAAAGGACAGGGCCTACGAGCAGTACTTC; CDR3aa: CARRLKDRAYEQYF; v_gene: TRBV6-1; j_gene: TRBJ2-7; abundance: many; d_gene: TRBD1
CDR3nt: TGCGCCAGCAGCTTGGCCGGGCGGCGGCCGTCGGATGAGCAGTTCTTC; CDR3aa: CASSLAGRRPSDEQFF; v_gene: TRBV5-1; j_gene: TRBJ2-1; abundance: many; d_gene: NA
CDR3nt: TGTGCCAGCAGCCAAACCGGGACTAGCACCTACGAGCAGTACTTC; CDR3aa: CASSQTGTSTYEQYF; v_gene: TRBV3-1; j_gene: TRBJ2-7; abundance: NA; d_gene: TRBD2
CDR3nt: TGCGCCAGCAGCTCTGGGATAGGACGGGGCACCGGGGAGCTGTTTTTT; CDR3aa: CASSSGIGRGTGELFF; v_gene: TRBV5-1; j_gene: TRBJ2-2; abundance: many; d_gene: NA
CDR3nt: TGCGCCAGCAGTGTGTTAAAAGGGCCGGTATCCTACGAGCAGTACTTC; CDR3aa: CASSVLKGPVSYEQYF; v_gene: TRBV10-2; j_gene: TRBJ2-7; abundance: many; d_gene: NA
CDR3nt: TGTGCCACCAGCAGAGATCGACTGACCCTTAACACCGGGGAGCTGTTTTTT; CDR3aa: CATSRDRLTLNTGELFF; v_gene: TRBV15; j_gene: TRBJ2-2; abundance: many; d_gene: NA
CDR3nt: TGCGCCAGCAGCTGGACGGGGGGTAATTCACCCCTCCACTTT; CDR3aa: CASSWTGGNSPLHF; v_gene: TRBV5-1; j_gene: TRBJ1-6; abundance: many; d_gene: NA
CDR3nt: TGCAGCGTTGAAAGGGGGTACGCAGATACGCAGTATTTT; CDR3aa: CSVERGYADTQYF; v_gene: TRBV29-1; j_gene: TRBJ2-3; abundance: NA; d_gene: NA
CDR3nt: TGCGCCAGCAGCTTGACAGGGGGCTTGGGGACTGAAGCTTTCTTT; CDR3aa: CASSLTGGLGTEAFF; v_gene: TRBV5-1; j_gene: TRBJ1-1; abundance: many; d_gene: TRBD1
CDR3nt: TGCGCCAGCAGCGGCTCTAGCGGGAGCTCCGAGCAGTACTTC; CDR3aa: CASSGSSGSSEQYF; v_gene: TRBV5-1; j_gene: TRBJ2-7; abundance: many; d_gene: TRBD2
CDR3nt: TGCAGCGTTGGGCAGGGTACGGTCTCCGAGCAGTACTTC; CDR3aa: CSVGQGTVSEQYF; v_gene: TRBV29-1; j_gene: TRBJ2-7; abundance: NA; d_gene: NA
CDR3nt: TGTGCCAGCAGTTCACTAGCGGGGGGGTGGACAGATACGCAGTATTTT; CDR3aa: CASSSLAGGWTDTQYF; v_gene: TRBV12-3/TRBV12-4; j_gene: TRBJ2-3; abundance: many; d_gene: TRBD2
CDR3nt: TGTGCCAGCAGTCACCCCCGGGGCGGCCTACGAAACACCGGGGAGCTGTTTTTT; CDR3aa: CASSHPRGGLRNTGELFF; v_gene: TRBV12-3/TRBV12-4; j_gene: TRBJ2-2; abundance: NA; d_gene: NA
CDR3nt: TGCGCCAGCAGCGACCGGGACAGGGTTCAGCCCCAGCATTTT; CDR3aa: CASSDRDRVQPQHF; v_gene: TRBV10-2; j_gene: TRBJ1-5; abundance: many; d_gene: TRBD1
CDR3nt: TGCGCCAGCAGCGTAGGACGGTCGGCTTTCTACGAGCAGTACTTC; CDR3aa: CASSVGRSAFYEQYF; v_gene: TRBV5-1; j_gene: TRBJ2-7; abundance: few; d_gene: NA
CDR3nt: TGCAGTGCTACTAGGGGCAACAGACAAGAGACCCAGTACTTC; CDR3aa: CSATRGNRQETQYF; v_gene: TRBV20-1; j_gene: TRBJ2-5; abundance: few; d_gene: NA
CDR3nt: TGCAGTGCTAGCTCCGACAGTGACGAGCAGTACTTC; CDR3aa: CSASSDSDEQYF; v_gene: TRBV20-1; j_gene: TRBJ2-7; abundance: many; d_gene: NA
CDR3nt: TGTGCCAGCAGTTTACGTAGCGGGTGGGGTGAGCAGTTCTTC; CDR3aa: CASSLRSGWGEQFF; v_gene: TRBV12-3/TRBV12-4; j_gene: TRBJ2-1; abundance: few; d_gene: TRBD2
CDR3nt: TGTGCCAGCAGCCTCGGGACAGTCGAAAGAAACAATGAGCAGTTCTTC; CDR3aa: CASSLGTVERNNEQFF; v_gene: TRBV28; j_gene: TRBJ2-1; abundance: few; d_gene: TRBD1
CDR3nt: TGTGCCAGCAGTAGAGAGGGACGGTCCAGGGCCAAAAACATTCAGTACTTC; CDR3aa: CASSREGRSRAKNIQYF; v_gene: TRBV6-4; j_gene: TRBJ2-4; abundance: few; d_gene: NA
CDR3nt: TGCAGTGCTCTAGGCTCGGGGACTGAAGCTTTCTTT; CDR3aa: CSALGSGTEAFF; v_gene: TRBV20-1; j_gene: TRBJ1-1; abundance: many; d_gene: NA
CDR3nt: TGTGCCACGAAAGAAACTAGCGGGGGCTCCTACGAGCAGTACTTC; CDR3aa: CATKETSGGSYEQYF; v_gene: TRBV10-3; j_gene: TRBJ2-7; abundance: many; d_gene: TRBD2
CDR3nt: TGTGCCAGCAGTACCAGCGGGCAGGGGTCTGGCTACACCTTC; CDR3aa: CASSTSGQGSGYTF; v_gene: TRBV12-3/TRBV12-4; j_gene: TRBJ1-2; abundance: many; d_gene: NA